This T cell receptor (beta chain) was recovered during a study of blood T cells in healthy people across ages. Study outcomes and limitations: The CMV status of each donor remained undetermined, and this could have confounded shifts in expanded clonotypes.

A note on this clonotype: The antigen remains undetermined.

V lost 0 bases, J lost 4 bases, and 13 bases lay in between. CDR3 length equals 15 residues. The germline V gene encodes CDR1 SGDLS and CDR2 YYNGEE. A second PCR of about 7 to 12 cycles used a sample-barcoded 5' primer and a J-beta primer mix. TCRdb itself ran the 5' RACE reads through MiXCR, one entry per CDR3 protein. The sample shows fewer than 650,000 distinct CDR3 sequences, about 25% of them seen only once. The authors isolated at least 7 million PBMCs per sample. The data also belong to a second study, concerning T cells of mothers and their children. This second report adds: A few healthy Caucasian mothers and their six children were the donors. Regardless of relatedness, pairs show thymic selection shaping TCR recombination output in a similar manner.

This chain uses TRBV9 with TRBJ2-5; D is tentatively TRBD1 or TRBD2 (5 bases each). The clonotype was recovered from a boy aged 2 to 10 in good health. The sample taken for sequencing was blood. The CDR3 sequence is CASSVVGGWRETQYF. The CDR3 DNA is TGTGCCAGCAGCGTAGTTGGGGGTTGGCGAGAGACCCAGTACTTC. Combining the CDR3 with reference TRBV9 and TRBJ2-5 gives the whole variable domain DSGVTQTPKHLITATGQRVTLRCSPRSGDLSVYWYQQSLDQGLQFLIQYYNGEERAKGNILERFSAQQFPDLHSELNLSSLELGDSALYFCASSVVGGWRETQYFGPGTRLLVL.